The rows below give T cell receptor beta chains drawn from one sample of a study of cytomegalovirus exposure and HLA in healthy donors. This table comes from immunoSEQ multiplex PCR, and its TCRdb copy is limited to in-frame clones, with some not included. The repertoire has 180,000 or so clones, approximately 79% of them found once; the top ten carry just under 6.5%. The source material was PBMCs. These receptors were collected from a man between 40 and 49 years old in good health and CMV-seropositive. Both conserved end residues are part of each CDR3. The order of the fields is clone size, D gene, J gene, V gene, CDR3 protein, CDR3 DNA. A D gene is named only where the DNA matches it firmly. Clone size is not always given. Where it is, it says once, few, many or a class for expanded clones.

>.|.|TRBJ1-3|TRBV6-1
CASSDGPPSSGNTIYF
TGTGCCAGCAGTGATGGCCCGCCTTCCTCTGGAAACACCATATATTTT
>few|TRBD1|TRBJ2-6|TRBV11-3
CASSLGILRDRVSGANVLTF
TGTGCCAGCAGCTTAGGGATCCTCCGGGACAGGGTCTCTGGGGCCAACGTCCTGACTTTC
>.|TRBD2|TRBJ2-3|TRBV5-1
CASSQIAGRADTQYF
TGCGCCAGCAGTCAAATAGCGGGACGGGCAGATACGCAGTATTTT
>.|.|TRBJ1-2|TRBV5-5
CASSLLGNYGYTF
TGTGCCAGCAGCTTACTGGGCAACTATGGCTACACCTTC
>.|TRBD2|TRBJ2-3|TRBV28
CASSPAGVVDTQYF
TGTGCCAGCAGTCCAGCGGGAGTGGTAGATACGCAGTATTTT
>.|TRBD1|TRBJ1-6|TRBV6-1
CASSDRQGRGSPLHF
TGTGCCAGCAGTGACCGACAGGGACGGGGTTCACCCCTCCACTTT
>few|.|TRBJ1-4|TRBV5-4
CASSKDMQATNEKLFF
TGTGCCAGCAGCAAAGACATGCAAGCAACTAATGAAAAACTGTTTTTT
>.|.|TRBJ1-2|TRBV5-4
CASSRTGNYGYTF
TGTGCCAGCAGCCGTACAGGGAACTATGGCTACACCTTC
>.|TRBD1|TRBJ2-1|TRBV6-1
CATKWDRGTYNEQFF
TGTGCCACAAAATGGGACAGGGGCACCTACAATGAGCAGTTCTTC
>.|TRBD2|TRBJ2-5|TRBV10-2
CASRAVGDSGRAEETQYF
TGCGCCAGCAGAGCCGTTGGGGATAGCGGGAGGGCCGAAGAGACCCAGTACTTC
>.|TRBD2|TRBJ2-7|TRBV6-5
CASSYLAGGPNEQYF
TGTGCCAGCAGTTATCTAGCGGGAGGGCCCAACGAGCAGTACTTC
>.|.|TRBJ2-7|TRBV28
CASGTHLYEQYF
TGTGCCAGCGGGACACACCTGTACGAGCAGTACTTC
>.|.|TRBJ2-1|TRBV21-1
CASSTMKHRSSYNEQFF
TGTGCCAGCAGCACTATGAAACACCGGAGCTCCTACAATGAGCAGTTCTTC
>.|TRBD1|TRBJ1-1|TRBV27
CASSPNPGQDREAFF
TGTGCCAGCAGTCCTAACCCGGGACAGGATCGAGAAGCTTTCTTT
>.|TRBD2|TRBJ2-4|TRBV5-1
CASSSSIAGENIQYF
TGCGCCAGCAGCTCCTCGATAGCGGGGGAAAACATTCAGTACTTC
>.|.|TRBJ1-1|TRBV5-1
CASSLGQQAFF
TGCGCCAGCAGCTTGGGACAACAAGCTTTCTTT
>.|TRBD2|TRBJ2-3|TRBV10-3
CAISISGSYTDTQYF
TGTGCCATCAGCATTAGCGGGTCGTACACAGATACGCAGTATTTT
>.|TRBD1|TRBJ1-5|TRBV28
CASSVGQGGQPQHF
TGTGCCAGCAGTGTGGGACAGGGTGGTCAGCCCCAGCATTTT
>.|.|TRBJ2-1|TRBV11-2
CASSISGYYNEQFF
TGTGCCAGCAGCATTAGCGGTTATTACAATGAGCAGTTCTTC
>.|.|TRBJ1-1|TRBV6-5
CASSYLGDTEAFF
TGTGCCAGCAGTTACTTGGGAGACACTGAAGCTTTCTTT
>.|.|TRBJ1-5|TRBV2
CASSESALPQHF
TGTGCCAGCAGTGAATCTGCGTTGCCCCAGCATTTT
>.|TRBD1|TRBJ2-1|TRBV11-1
CASSSGQGGRHEQFF
TGTGCCAGCAGCTCGGGACAGGGAGGTCGCCATGAGCAGTTCTTC
>.|.|TRBJ2-7|TRBV19
CASAHRTSYEQYF
TGTGCCAGTGCCCACAGGACATCCTACGAGCAGTACTTC
>once|TRBD2|TRBJ2-5|TRBV7-3
CASSSGTSGSGETQYF
TGTGCCAGCAGCTCGGGAACTAGCGGGAGTGGAGAGACCCAGTACTTC
>.|.|TRBJ1-5|TRBV7-2
CASSFYLSNQPQHF
TGTGCCAGCAGCTTCTACTTGAGCAATCAGCCCCAGCATTTT
>.|TRBD1|TRBJ1-2|TRBV11-2
CASRDSSRGSYGYTF
TGTGCCAGCAGGGACTCTTCCAGGGGGTCCTATGGCTACACCTTC